This T cell receptor (beta chain) was recovered during a study of cytomegalovirus exposure and HLA in healthy donors. Study details: Among the approximately 410 genotyped donors, around 81% were placed in the Caucasian-associated ancestry cluster.

About this clone itself: Its antigen is currently unknown.

Study observations and caveats: It was reported in a later analysis that an Asian-associated ancestry cluster showed fewer N-insertions than the roughly 620-donor mean. Presence/absence analyses supposed approximately even sequencing depth among donors. Most TCRs appeared rarely, but some public TCRs recurred in many donors.

This CDR3 spans 18 amino acids. Trimming at V came to 5 bases and at J to 3 bases, leaving 16 bases not matched to a gene. Germline V lookup: CDR1 SGHTA, CDR2 FQGTGA. This PCR relied on a set of 60 Vbeta primers and 13 Jbeta primers. Method: immunoSEQ multiplex PCR; TCRdb's copy keeps in-frame clones and lacks some. The sample includes around 130,000 clones, 65% to 90% seen only once; the top ten take roughly 1.2%. The sequenced material came from PBMCs. The clonotype comes from a girl aged 2 to 9 in good health and CMV-seronegative. The genes are TRBV7-3 and TRBJ2-1; 7 bases align to TRBD1. DNA of the CDR3: TGTGCCAGCAGCGTAAACCCGATTAACAGGGGCTTCTACAATGAGCAGTTCTTC. Protein sequence: CASSVNPINRGFYNEQFF. The complete variable domain, with remaining parts taken from reference TRBV7-3 and TRBJ2-1, reads GAGVSQTPSNKVTEKGKYVELRCDPISGHTALYWYRQSLGQGPEFLIYFQGTGAADDSGLPNDRFFAVRPEGSVSTLKIQRTERGDSAVYLCASSVNPINRGFYNEQFFGPGTRLTVL.